The rows below give T cell receptor beta chains drawn from one sample of a study of blood T cell repertoires in COVID-19. Generated by immunoSEQ multiplex PCR, the TCRdb table keeps only in-frame clones and is missing some. The sample records roughly 15,000 clones, roughly 80% being singletons. The specimen was peripheral blood. The receptor set was obtained from an older woman with acute or convalescent COVID-19. CDR3s include the opening cysteine and the closing phenylalanine or tryptophan. The D gene is left open where the match is weak. Some rows have no size entry. The others give once, few or many, or a class for an expanded clone.

CDR3 protein,CDR3 DNA,V gene,J gene,D gene,clone size
CASSKDRGMSNQPQHF,TGTGCCAGTAGTAAAGATAGGGGTATGAGCAATCAGCCCCAGCATTTT,TRBV19,TRBJ1-5,-,-
CASSPGTGSSYEQYF,TGTGCCAGCAGCCCCGGGACTGGGAGCTCCTACGAGCAGTACTTC,TRBV3-1/TRBV3-2,TRBJ2-7,-,-
CASSFTGVGGGNTIYF,TGCGCCAGCAGCTTTACAGGGGTTGGTGGTGGAAACACCATATATTTT,TRBV5-1,TRBJ1-3,TRBD1,-
CASSYVGGPYEQYF,TGTGCCAGCAGTTATGTGGGAGGGCCATACGAGCAGTACTTC,TRBV6-2/TRBV6-3,TRBJ2-7,TRBD2,-
CASSLYPVEQFF,TGTGCCAGCAGCTTATACCCGGTAGAGCAGTTCTTC,TRBV11-2,TRBJ2-1,-,-
CASREGAYEKLFF,TGTGCCAGTAGGGAGGGGGCCTATGAAAAACTGTTTTTT,TRBV19,TRBJ1-4,TRBD1,-
CASSLFGQGQETQYF,TGCGCCAGCAGCTTGTTCGGACAGGGCCAAGAGACCCAGTACTTC,TRBV5-1,TRBJ2-5,TRBD1,-
CASRDRGKYEQYF,TGTGCCAGCCGGGACAGGGGGAAATACGAGCAGTACTTC,TRBV10-3,TRBJ2-7,TRBD1,once
CASSQTGVTTEAFF,TGTGCCAGCAGCCAGACAGGCGTGACCACTGAAGCTTTCTTT,TRBV6-5,TRBJ1-1,-,-
CASSLGSRGNNQPQHF,TGTGCCAGCAGCTTAGGGAGCAGGGGGAACAATCAGCCCCAGCATTTT,TRBV7-8,TRBJ1-5,TRBD1,once
CATRKGRGTNTEAFF,TGTGCGACGCGGAAGGGCAGGGGAACGAACACTGAAGCTTTCTTT,TRBV11-2,TRBJ1-1,-,-
CASSLPGPSPGGTSTDTQYF,TGTGCCAGCAGCCTTCCCGGGCCCTCGCCCGGAGGGACTAGCACAGATACGCAGTATTTT,TRBV14,TRBJ2-3,-,-
CASSVQQGAGELFF,TGTGCCAGCAGTGTTCAACAGGGGGCCGGGGAGCTGTTTTTT,TRBV2,TRBJ2-2,TRBD1,few
CASRRGTDNSPLHF,TGTGCCAGCAGACGCGGGACAGATAATTCACCCCTCCACTTT,TRBV28,TRBJ1-6,TRBD1,-
CSVAGSSSTDTQYF,TGCAGCGTTGCGGGATCATCTAGCACAGATACGCAGTATTTT,TRBV29-1,TRBJ2-3,-,-
CASSFRGGEHTEAFF,TGTGCCAGCAGCTTTCGGGGGGGCGAGCACACTGAAGCTTTCTTT,TRBV7-8,TRBJ1-1,-,-
CSASTQSGQETQYF,TGCAGTGCTAGTACCCAAAGCGGCCAAGAGACCCAGTACTTC,TRBV20-1,TRBJ2-5,-,once
CASRPSWVAETSTDTQYF,TGTGCCAGCAGACCCAGCTGGGTAGCGGAGACTAGCACAGATACGCAGTATTTT,TRBV27,TRBJ2-3,-,-
CASSYGRTGEAFF,TGTGCCAGCAGTTACGGCCGGACAGGTGAAGCTTTCTTT,TRBV6-6,TRBJ1-1,TRBD1,-
CASSRPGQPAGGYTF,TGCGCCAGCAGTCGACCGGGACAGCCAGCGGGTGGCTACACCTTC,TRBV10-2,TRBJ1-2,TRBD1,-
CASSVQGPLTF,TGTGCCAGCAGTGTCCAGGGCCCCCTGACCTTC,TRBV2,TRBJ1-2,-,-
CATGGQSSTDTQYF,TGTGCCACAGGGGGACAGTCTAGCACAGATACGCAGTATTTT,TRBV6-1,TRBJ2-3,TRBD1,-
CASSLGRAGGGGNTIYF,TGTGCCAGCAGCTTAGGAAGGGCAGGGGGAGGTGGAAACACCATATATTTT,TRBV7-2,TRBJ1-3,TRBD1,-
CSVEDPGEGSYNEQFF,TGCAGCGTTGAAGATCCAGGGGAGGGTTCCTACAATGAGCAGTTCTTC,TRBV29-1,TRBJ2-1,-,once
CSVEPDSYTEAFF,TGCAGCGTGGAACCCGACAGCTACACTGAAGCTTTCTTT,TRBV29-1,TRBJ1-1,-,-
CASSLGTGPPYEQYF,TGTGCCAGCAGCTTAGGGACAGGCCCCCCCTACGAGCAGTACTTC,TRBV7-2,TRBJ2-7,TRBD1,-
CASSIGTDTQYF,TGTGCCAGCAGCATCGGCACAGATACGCAGTATTTT,TRBV7-2,TRBJ2-3,-,-
CASSRGTSGTYEQYF,TGTGCCAGTAGCCGGGGGACTAGCGGAACCTACGAGCAGTACTTC,TRBV19,TRBJ2-7,TRBD2,once
CASSSFGEGSGNTIYF,TGTGCCAGCAGCTCCTTCGGGGAAGGCTCTGGAAACACCATATATTTT,TRBV7-2,TRBJ1-3,-,-
CASSSPGQLYPQWNF,TGTGCCAGCAGCTCACCGGGACAGCTATACCCCCAGTGGAACTTC,TRBV11-2,TRBJ2-7,TRBD1,once
CSADRTSGQYF,TGCAGCGCTGATAGAACCTCCGGCCAGTACTTC,TRBV29-1,TRBJ2-5,-,-
CASRRTAQETQYF,TGTGCCAGCAGGCGGACAGCCCAAGAGACCCAGTACTTC,TRBV6-5,TRBJ2-5,-,few
CASSPYSGDEQFF,TGTGCCAGCAGTCCCTATAGCGGGGATGAGCAGTTCTTC,TRBV27,TRBJ2-1,TRBD2,-
CASSGPGARDNEQFF,TGTGCCAGCAGCGGGCCAGGGGCACGGGACAATGAGCAGTTCTTC,TRBV7-9,TRBJ2-1,-,-
CASSLSPPLRSSSGNEQFF,TGTGCCAGCAGCCTCAGCCCCCCACTCAGGTCGTCTAGCGGCAATGAGCAGTTCTTC,TRBV7-2,TRBJ2-1,TRBD2,-
CASRRAMNTEAFF,TGTGCCAGCCGCAGGGCGATGAACACTGAAGCTTTCTTT,TRBV6-5,TRBJ1-1,-,-
CASSFLGQENSPLHF,TGCGCCAGCAGCTTCCTGGGACAGGAAAATTCACCCCTCCACTTT,TRBV5-1,TRBJ1-6,TRBD1,-
CASSSRTVEQYF,TGTGCCAGCAGTTCCCGGACTGTTGAGCAGTACTTC,TRBV28,TRBJ2-7,-,-
CASSPTTGRSYEQYF,TGTGCCAGCTCCCCGACGACAGGAAGATCCTACGAGCAGTACTTC,TRBV18,TRBJ2-7,-,few
CSGRLQGADGELFF,TGCAGCGGAAGATTACAGGGGGCCGACGGGGAGCTGTTTTTT,TRBV29-1,TRBJ2-2,TRBD1,-
CASAEVRGGNYNEQFF,TGCGCCAGCGCGGAGGTTCGGGGCGGGAACTACAATGAGCAGTTCTTC,TRBV5-1,TRBJ2-1,-,once
CSVGGGADTEAFF,TGCAGCGTAGGAGGGGGCGCGGACACTGAAGCTTTCTTT,TRBV29-1,TRBJ1-1,TRBD1,-
CASSPLGTGGRLKGTEAFF,TGTGCCAGCTCACCACTTGGGACAGGGGGCAGATTGAAAGGCACTGAAGCTTTCTTT,TRBV18,TRBJ1-1,TRBD1,-
CASSIPGQGYGYTF,TGCGCCAGCAGCATCCCGGGACAGGGGTATGGCTACACCTTC,TRBV5-1,TRBJ1-2,TRBD1,-
CASSYGGMWTEAFF,TGTGCCAGCAGTTACGGGGGGATGTGGACTGAAGCTTTCTTT,TRBV6-5,TRBJ1-1,-,-
CSVTRQGYEQYF,TGCAGCGTTACCAGACAGGGGTACGAGCAGTACTTC,TRBV29-1,TRBJ2-7,TRBD1,few
CASDREKTQYF,TGTGCCAGTGACAGGGAAAAGACCCAGTACTTC,TRBV28,TRBJ2-5,TRBD1,few
CASSLRQGAADTQYF,TGTGCCAGCAGTCTTCGACAGGGGGCGGCAGATACGCAGTATTTT,TRBV6-5,TRBJ2-3,TRBD1,-
CASSLALEAHGYTF,TGTGCCAGCAGCTTAGCGCTAGAAGCGCATGGCTACACCTTC,TRBV7-8,TRBJ1-2,-,-
CASSFLLPLGHNSPLHF,TGTGCCAGCAGCTTTCTACTCCCCCTGGGGCATAATTCACCCCTCCACTTT,TRBV5-4,TRBJ1-6,-,-
CASSSPPRANEQFF,TGTGCCAGCAGCTCGCCCCCACGCGCCAATGAGCAGTTCTTC,TRBV11-2,TRBJ2-1,-,-
CASSPDGGVTGELFF,TGCGCCAGCAGTCCGGACGGGGGAGTCACCGGGGAGCTGTTTTTT,TRBV5-1,TRBJ2-2,-,-
CSVDGQSTEAFF,TGCAGCGTTGATGGGCAGAGCACTGAAGCTTTCTTT,TRBV29-1,TRBJ1-1,-,-
CASSDGDRVQFF,TGTGCCAGCAGTGACGGGGACAGGGTTCAGTTCTTC,TRBV6-4,TRBJ2-1,TRBD1,-
CASNQGSGIYSNQPQHF,TGTGCCAGCAACCAAGGATCAGGGATCTATAGCAATCAGCCCCAGCATTTT,TRBV7-8,TRBJ1-5,-,-
CASSKALWDRDTGELFF,TGTGCCAGCAGCAAAGCGCTATGGGACAGGGACACCGGGGAGCTGTTTTTT,TRBV21-1,TRBJ2-2,-,-
CASRREIAFF,TGTGCCAGTAGAAGGGAGATTGCTTTCTTT,TRBV19,TRBJ1-1,-,-
CASRTGAWQPQHF,TGTGCCAGTAGAACAGGGGCGTGGCAGCCCCAGCATTTT,TRBV19,TRBJ1-5,TRBD1,few